Presented here are 21 T cell receptor beta chains from one specimen sequenced in a study of radiotherapy plus CTLA-4 blockade in lung cancer. Only in-frame clones appear in the TCRdb table, and some are missing; sequencing was by immunoSEQ multiplex PCR. The table shows under 70,000 clones, with roughly 77% occurring only once. The specimen comprised peripheral blood, sampled from a patient treated with radiotherapy plus ipilimumab. These receptor sequences come from a human donor with non-small cell lung cancer who had a complete response to radiotherapy plus ipilimumab.

This sequence joins TRBV19 and TRBJ2-1, with 7 bases matching TRBD1. This CDR3 spans 15 amino acids. Losses at the gene ends were 8 bases for V and 4 bases for J; bases not matched to a gene: 11. Germline lookup yields CDR1 LNHDA and CDR2 SQIVND (reference sequence). CDR3 nucleotides: TGTGCCAGTGCAGGTGGGGCAGGGGGATACAATGAGCAGTTCTTC. Protein: CASAGGAGGYNEQFF.

J is TRBJ2-5 and V is TRBV18, with TRBD2 matching 9 bases. V gave up 2 bases and J gave up 4 bases; unmatched junction bases: 2. CDR3 length equals 14 residues. Looked up from germline, CDR1 is KGHSH and CDR2 is LQKENI. The CDR3 DNA reads as TGTGCCAGCTCACCAGAGACTAGCGGAGAGACCCAGTACTTC. It is translated as CASSPETSGETQYF.

This sequence joins TRBV4-2 and TRBJ1-1; 10 nucleotides line up with TRBD1. The germline V gene has CDR1 LGHNA and CDR2 YNFKEQ. The CDR3 sequence is 15 residues long. Germline trimming cut 4 bases from V and 0 bases from J; bases unmatched to any gene: 2. The CDR3 here is CASSRGQGMNTEAFF. The DNA for the CDR3 is TGTGCCAGCAGCCGGGGACAGGGGATGAACACTGAAGCTTTCTTT.

The V call is TRBV18, the J call TRBJ2-3; a possible D gene is TRBD1 (7 bases). This CDR3 is 16 amino acids long. Trimming pared 3 bases from V and 2 bases from J, leaving 15 bases between. CDR1 and CDR2 from the germline V gene are KGHSH and LQKENI. CDR3 sequence (DNA): TGTGCCAGCTCACCTTCAGGGGGGCCCCTCACAGATACGCAGTATTTT. Its translation is CASSPSGGPLTDTQYF.

V gene TRBV7-9 combines with J gene TRBJ1-2, with D perhaps TRBD1 (5 bases). The CDR3 spans 15 residues. Germline V lookup: CDR1 SEHNR, CDR2 FQNEAQ (reference sequence). Trimming cost V 0 bases and J 7 bases, with 15 bases left between them. CDR3 bases: TGTGCCAGCAGCTTAGCGGCCGGGGGAGCTTTTGGCTACACCTTC. It is translated as CASSLAAGGAFGYTF. The whole variable domain, remainder taken from reference TRBV7-9 and TRBJ1-2, is DTGVSQNPRHKITKRGQNVTFRCDPISEHNRLYWYRQTLGQGPEFLTYFQNEAQLEKSRLLSDRFSAERPKGSFSTLEIQRTEQGDSAMYLCASSLAAGGAFGYTFGSGTRLTVV.

V usage is TRBV7-9 and J usage is TRBJ2-7, with 10 bases that match TRBD2. This CDR3 has 16 residues. J lost 4 bases, V lost 5 bases, and 11 bases had no gene match. Germline V CDR1 and CDR2: SEHNR, FQNEAQ (reference sequence). The chain's CDR3 is CASSPLGLASRYEQYF. The CDR3 bases are TGTGCCAGCAGCCCACTGGGACTAGCGTCGCGTTACGAGCAGTACTTC.

This clone came up a few times. The chain combines TRBV5-1 with TRBJ2-6; perhaps TRBD2 as D (6 bases). The CDR3 covers 16 residues. The V gene's germline CDR1 is SGHRS and CDR2 YFSETQ. Trimming removed 0 bases from V and 7 bases from J, with 14 bases in between. The CDR3 spells CASSLGDWMAANVLTF. For the CDR3, the DNA is TGCGCCAGCAGCTTGGGGGACTGGATGGCTGCCAACGTCCTGACTTTC.

The V and J genes are TRBV7-9 and TRBJ2-4; 14 bases agree with TRBD2. Trimming at V came to 5 bases and at J to 1 base, leaving 10 bases not matched to a gene. From germline, CDR1 is SEHNR and CDR2 FQNEAQ (reference sequence). The CDR3 covers 19 residues. The CDR3 region is CASSPRTSGRISAKNIQYF. In DNA form, the CDR3 reads TGTGCCAGCAGCCCACGGACTAGCGGGAGGATTTCGGCCAAAAACATTCAGTACTTC.

To note about this clone: One end of the junction does not line up with germline, which may come from a read error. The rearrangement joins TRBV9 to TRBJ1-6; D remains ambiguous. The CDR3 length is 13 residues. Germline V CDR1 and CDR2: SGDLS, YYNGEE. The CDR3: CAGSPGPDSPLHF. CDR3 DNA: TGTGCCGGCAGCCCGGGCCCCGATTCACCCCTCCACTTT.

The chain links TRBV10-3 to TRBJ1-2; TRBD1 matches at 10 bases. This CDR3 has 15 amino acids. The germline V gene encodes CDR1 ENHRY and CDR2 SYGVKD. J gave up 7 bases and V 2 bases, and 7 bases lay outside the gene matches. CDR3 nucleotide sequence: TGTGCCATCAGTGAGCCGGGACAGGGGCGGAGTGGCTACACCTTC. Amino acids: CAISEPGQGRSGYTF.

This rearrangement joins TRBV9 to TRBJ2-1; D unresolved. Germline CDR1 reads SGDLS; CDR2 reads YYNGEE. Deletions cut 2 bases from V and 8 bases from J, with 11 bases between. The CDR3 runs 13 residues. The CDR3 sequence is CASSVIQSDEQFF. DNA of the CDR3: TGTGCCAGCAGCGTGATACAATCGGATGAGCAGTTCTTC.

The chain is built from TRBV19 and TRBJ1-2, with 7 nucleotides matching TRBD1. This CDR3 is 14 amino acids long. Germline CDR1 LNHDA, CDR2 SQIVND (reference sequence). V gave up 4 bases and J gave up 10 bases; unmatched junction bases: 12. CDR3 protein: CASSRDGQAGTYTF. CDR3 nucleotides: TGTGCCAGTAGTAGGGACGGACAGGCGGGGACCTACACCTTC.

This clone was counted a few times. This chain links TRBV19 with TRBJ1-2; possibly TRBD1 for D (5 bases). Trimming left V 5 bases short and J 7 bases short, with 17 bases between. The CDR3 covers 14 residues. Germline lookup yields CDR1 LNHDA and CDR2 SQIVND (reference sequence). CDR3 coding DNA: TGTGCCAGTAGTGTCATCAGGGCTTCGGGTGGCTACACCTTC. Translated, it gives CASSVIRASGGYTF.

The V call is TRBV10-3, the J call TRBJ1-5, with D hard to call. The CDR3 is 13 amino acids. Germline V gene data show CDR1 as ENHRY and CDR2 as SYGVKD. V was cut by 8 bases and J by 4 bases, with 12 bases left in between. Written as DNA, the CDR3 is TGTGCCATCGTCGCTACCCTGAATCAGCCCCAGCATTTT. Translated, it gives CAIVATLNQPQHF.

The V call is TRBV6-5, the J call TRBJ2-7; TRBD1 matches at 8 bases. CDR3 length equals 14 residues. Losses at the gene ends were 6 bases for V and 7 bases for J; bases not matched to a gene: 11. Germline CDR1 is MNHEY and CDR2 is SVGAGI. The CDR3 protein is CASRDREAVREQYF. The DNA for the CDR3 is TGTGCCAGCAGGGACAGGGAAGCCGTGCGGGAGCAGTACTTC.

The chain joins TRBV5-1 to TRBJ1-3; 10 nucleotides align to TRBD1. CDR1 SGHRS and CDR2 YFSETQ come from the germline V gene. J gave up 3 bases and V 4 bases, and 4 bases lay outside the gene matches. CDR3 length equals 15 residues. The CDR3 DNA reads TGCGCCAGCAGCCCGGGACAGGGGCATGGAAACACCATATATTTT. It yields the protein CASSPGQGHGNTIYF.

This sequence joins TRBV11-3 and TRBJ2-2; D gene ambiguous. V dropped 2 bases and J dropped 6 bases, with 16 bases sitting between them. Germline V gives CDR1 SGHNT, CDR2 YENEEA. The CDR3 contains 16 residues. Here the CDR3 DNA reads TGTGCCAGCAGCTTATTAACAATAGGTTTTCCCGGGGAGCTGTTTTTT. Protein: CASSLLTIGFPGELFF.

Only a few counts were recorded for this clone. Here the CDR3 DNA reads TGTGCCTGGAGTCCCGGGACAGGGGTCTACTCTGGGGCCAACGTCCTGACTTTC. Its translation: CAWSPGTGVYSGANVLTF. The chain links TRBV30 to TRBJ2-6, with 10 bases lining up with TRBD1. J gave up 0 bases and V 2 bases, and 7 bases lay outside the gene matches. CDR1 GTSNPN and CDR2 SVGIG come from the germline V gene (reference sequence). The CDR3 loop spans 18 amino acids.

This chain joins TRBV7-8 and TRBJ2-3, with 10 positions matching TRBD1. The germline V gene has CDR1 SGHVS and CDR2 FQNEAQ. Trimming at V came to 5 bases and at J to 1 base, leaving 9 bases not matched to a gene. The CDR3 length is 17 residues. Here the CDR3 reads CASSRNRQGAGTDTQYF. Written as DNA, the CDR3 is TGTGCCAGCAGCCGTAATCGACAGGGGGCGGGCACAGATACGCAGTATTTT.

This clone occurred a few times. The chain uses TRBV11-3 and TRBJ1-2, with 7 positions matching TRBD1. The CDR3 contains 14 residues. Germline V lookup: CDR1 SGHNT, CDR2 YENEEA. V lost 1 base and J lost 8; bases outside the gene matches: 7. CDR3 sequence reads: CASSLGRQGEGYTF. The CDR3 bases are TGTGCCAGCAGCTTAGGCCGGCAGGGGGAAGGCTACACCTTC.

This clone was found a few times. V and J are TRBV27 and TRBJ2-7; D is possibly TRBD1 or TRBD2 (5 bases each). Trimming pared 3 bases from V and 2 bases from J, leaving 14 bases between. The germline gives CDR1 MNHEY, CDR2 SMNVEV (reference sequence). The length of the CDR3 is 15 residues. The CDR3 protein is CASSFSGTRPYEQYV. CDR3 coding DNA: TGTGCCAGCAGTTTCTCAGGGACGCGCCCCTACGAGCAGTACGTC.